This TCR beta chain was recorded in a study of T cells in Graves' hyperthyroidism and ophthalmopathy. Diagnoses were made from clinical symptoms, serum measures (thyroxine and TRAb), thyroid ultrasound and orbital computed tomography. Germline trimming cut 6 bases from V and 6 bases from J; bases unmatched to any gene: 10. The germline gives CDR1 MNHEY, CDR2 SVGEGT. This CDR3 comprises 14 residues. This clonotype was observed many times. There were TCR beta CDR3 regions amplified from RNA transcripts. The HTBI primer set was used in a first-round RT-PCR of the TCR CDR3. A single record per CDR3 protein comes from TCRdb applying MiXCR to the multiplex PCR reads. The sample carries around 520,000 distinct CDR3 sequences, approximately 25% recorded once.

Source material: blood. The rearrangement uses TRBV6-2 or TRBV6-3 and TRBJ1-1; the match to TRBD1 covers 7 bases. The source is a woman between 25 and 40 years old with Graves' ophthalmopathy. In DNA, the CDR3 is TGTGCCAGCAGACACCAGGGGGTTGGCGCTGAAGCTTTCTTT. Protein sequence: CASRHQGVGAEAFF.